The entry below gives a single TCR beta chain sequence along with its context. Its antigen is unknown. TCRdb re-called the RT-PCR reads with MiXCR, one entry per CDR3 protein. The sample contains 650,000 to 850,000 distinct CDR3 sequences, 14% of which appear only once. The sample comes from a study of response to subunit inactivated influenza vaccine. General study points: The authors proposed limited new T cell recruitment per seasonal influenza vaccination.

The specimen was PBMCs from blood, collected 14 days before vaccination. The TCR sequence derives from a man aged 45-65 years who received an inactivated influenza vaccine.

Here the CDR3 DNA reads TGTGCCAGCAGTTACAGAGGACTAGCGGGGGTAGACTCCTACAATGAGCAGTTCTTC. As protein: CASSYRGLAGVDSYNEQFF. This chain connects TRBV6-5 to TRBJ2-1, with 13 bases fitting TRBD2. After removal of 2 bases from V and 0 bases from J, the junction contained 7 bases not matched to a gene. The CDR3 is 19 residues long. Germline-derived CDR1 and CDR2 are MNHEY and SVGAGI.